This T cell receptor beta chain was profiled in a study of monozygotic twins with inflammatory bowel disease (dated by TCRdb to between 2018 and 2021). With regard to the full study: In total, about 28 monozygotic twin pairs made up the full study: 19 Danish pairs, all IBD-discordant, plus nine German pairs, of which four were IBD-concordant and five were IBD-discordant. Disease-associated traits were sought mainly through comparisons between IBD patients and their genetically identical healthy co-twins within discordant pairs. Each individual had, on average, about 151 000 unique TCRalpha sequences and 181 000 unique TCRbeta sequences available for analysis.

From each donor, a roughly 2.6 ml peripheral blood sample was collected into PAXgene tubes and stored at -80 degrees C. Without T cell sorting, total RNA was isolated from whole blood using the PAXgene blood miRNA kit on an automated QIAcube. Peripheral blood from monozygotic twin pairs who were concordant or discordant for inflammatory bowel disease underwent deep TCRalpha and TCRbeta repertoire profiling using unique molecular barcoding. Smoking habits were recorded for all twin pairs, and individuals were classified as current, former or never smokers. Library preparation was by 5' RACE. The input for every TCR library was 3,500 to 4,000 ng of total RNA. For each sample, cDNA synthesis was carried out in eight separate reactions using SMARTScribe reverse transcriptase. During cDNA synthesis, template switching was used to introduce unique molecular identifiers that contained a 6-nucleotide sample barcode. Amplification of TCRalpha and TCRbeta cDNA involved two nested PCRs of approximately 16 and 9 cycles, and each PCR was followed by bead purification. Before amplification, the cDNA was both treated with uracil DNA-glycosylase and purified with the QIAquick PCR purification kit. The second PCR added Illumina TruSeq-compatible adapters along with sample-specific barcodes. TapeStation and Qubit were used to check library quality and concentration, and 4.5 to 5 ng of each library was pooled. Sequencing of the pooled libraries was done on an Illumina HiSeq2500 single-index Rapid Run using custom sequencing primers and 2 x 100 bp reads. The published analysis was carried out like this. UMI-based consensus assembly with MiGEC version 1.2.6 was used to correct PCR and sequencing errors. MiXCR version 2.1.1 handled V(D)J alignment, clonotype assembly and CDR3 extraction. Gene usage, clonotype sharing and MAIT/NKT TCR abundance were normalised by analysing the top 1000, 10 000 and 20 000 clonotypes per sample. After downsampling to 27 000 UMIs, diversity was calculated as the inverse Simpson index using the vegan R package. Paired Mann-Whitney U tests were applied to discordant twin pairs, with Benjamini-Hochberg correction for multiple testing. One entry per CDR3 protein sequence results from the TCRdb reprocessing of the reads, with DNA left out. The V and J calls follow TCRdb's processing rather than the paper's. This sample's table has entries for some 170,000 distinct CDR3 sequences. The top ten clonotypes cover around 7.2% of the sample.

On this clonotype: Its antigen is not yet known.

On the study overall, not on this receptor specifically: IBD patients shared fewer clonotypes with other individuals than healthy twins did, most markedly in patients showing signs of disease activity. Because patients received different immunosuppressive treatments, the repertoires may have picked up extra background noise and variability between individuals. No single strong signal or clonotype linked to IBD turned up in the results, so the idea that one exists was not supported. The analysis was unable to tell different T cell subtypes apart. Measured by the inverse Simpson index, TCRbeta repertoire diversity was lower in IBD patients than in their healthy co-twins. Concordant and discordant twins showed no difference in repertoire similarity, possibly because of limited statistical power.

The germline V gene encodes CDR1 MNHEY and CDR2 SVGEGT. Inclusive of the bounding cysteine and phenylalanine, the CDR3 is 15 residues long. Nucleotide data are not available. The specimen sequenced was blood. The sequence is built from TRBV6-2 or TRBV6-3 and TRBJ2-2; lacking DNA, the TRBD2 call made by TCRdb goes unchecked. The TCR comes from a human donor with ulcerative colitis or Crohn's disease, or a healthy co-twin of an affected twin (not recorded which). CDR3 protein: CASSYGLAVTGELFF.